Each of the 8 T cell receptor beta chains below was sequenced from the same sample in a study of T-cell reconstitution after alpha-beta-depleted transplantation in children. The library targeted TCRbeta and was prepared with unique molecular identifiers. A single record per CDR3 protein comes from TCRdb applying MiXCR to the PCR reads. The sample includes 700,000 to 950,000 distinct CDR3 sequences, about 15% of them seen just once. Here the sequenced sample was PBMCs, mostly from graft donor cells, taken 360 days after TCRalphabeta/CD19-depleted stem cell transplant. The source of these receptors is a male patient younger than 18 who had a stem cell transplant for acute lymphoblastic leukemia, so the T cells may come from the graft donor.

Note on this clonotype: This may stem from a read error, because a much larger clone lies one nucleotide away. The chain employs TRBV13 and TRBJ2-5; weak D call: TRBD2 (6 bases). Germline values: CDR1 PRHDT, CDR2 FYEKMQ (reference sequence). This CDR3 contains 14 residues. V shed 5 bases and J shed 5 bases, with 15 bases lying between them. DNA of the CDR3: TGTGCCAGCAGCAACTTAGCGGAAGGGGAGACCCAGTACTTC. Protein sequence: CASSNLAEGETQYF.

The V gene is TRBV11-1, the J gene TRBJ2-7; a weak D match, TRBD2 (6 bases). Trimming pared 1 base from V and 2 bases from J, leaving 15 bases between. The germline CDR1 and CDR2 sequences are SGHAT and FQDESV (reference sequence). The CDR3 sequence is 16 residues long. The CDR3 coding sequence is TGTGCCAGCAGCTTAGACCGGGACTTGAACGCCTACGAGCAGTACTTC. It specifies CASSLDRDLNAYEQYF.

A few counts support this clonotype. This chain connects TRBV4-1 to TRBJ2-5, with TRBD2 identical over 10 bases. The CDR3 extends over 18 amino acids. The germline V gene has CDR1 MGHRA and CDR2 YSYEKL. V shed 0 bases and J 4 bases; nucleotides not matched to a gene: 11. The CDR3 protein is CASSQESEREGLSETQYF. The CDR3 nucleotides are TGCGCCAGCAGCCAAGAGTCTGAGCGGGAGGGCCTTTCAGAGACCCAGTACTTC.

This clonotype turned up a few times. The chain joins TRBV5-1 to TRBJ2-6; 7 nucleotides line up with TRBD2. This CDR3 region has 18 residues. The germline V gene has CDR1 SGHRS and CDR2 YFSETQ. V dropped 6 bases and J dropped 0; count of bases not matched to a gene: 12. Here the CDR3 reads CASTWSAGSSSGANVLTF. CDR3 DNA: TGCGCCAGCACCTGGTCAGCGGGATCGTCCTCTGGGGCCAACGTCCTGACTTTC.

This clonotype was observed a handful of times. CDR3 sequence reads: CASSISGTKPNEQFF. As DNA, the CDR3 is TGTGCCAGCAGCATCTCCGGGACTAAGCCCAATGAGCAGTTCTTC. This chain uses TRBV12-3 or TRBV12-4 with TRBJ2-1; 7 positions agree with TRBD2. Trimming at V came to 6 bases and at J to 6 bases, leaving 11 bases not matched to a gene. The CDR3 spans 15 residues.

The gene calls are TRBV9 and TRBJ2-3; the D gene is possibly TRBD1 (6 bases). V shed 2 bases and J shed 5 bases, with 12 bases lying between them. The CDR3 sequence is 14 residues long. From germline, CDR1 is SGDLS and CDR2 YYNGEE. The DNA of the CDR3 is TGTGCCAGCAGCGTCCGAGGGGGTGGAGATACGCAGTATTTT. Its protein is CASSVRGGGDTQYF.

The chain links TRBV5-1 to TRBJ2-7; 10 bases are a match to TRBD2. The CDR3 extends over 14 amino acids. With 1 base clipped from V and 6 bases from J, the junction kept 4 bases outside the gene matches. Germline-derived CDR1 and CDR2 are SGHRS and YFSETQ. In DNA, the CDR3 is TGCGCCAGCAGCTTGTTAGCGGGAGGACGCGAGCAGTACTTC. This sequence encodes CASSLLAGGREQYF. Full variable domain (remainder filled in from reference TRBV5-1 and TRBJ2-7): KAGVTQTPRYLIKTRGQQVTLSCSPISGHRSVSWYQQTPGQGLQFLFEYFSETQRNKGNFPGRFSGRQFSNSRSEMNVSTLELGDSALYLCASSLLAGGREQYFGPGTRLTVT.

This clonotype was detected a few times. This chain uses TRBV5-1 with TRBJ2-3; 7 bases are a match to TRBD2. The CDR3 length is 17 residues. CDR1 is SGHRS and CDR2 is YFSETQ in the germline V gene. Germline trimming cut 2 bases from V and 2 bases from J; bases unmatched to any gene: 11. The CDR3 is CASSFGGSARSTDTQYF. CDR3 nucleotide sequence: TGCGCCAGCAGCTTTGGCGGGAGCGCTAGATCCACAGATACGCAGTATTTT.